The clone carrying this T cell receptor beta chain was observed a handful of times. No antigen is known for it. Blood got drawn at baseline, again on cycle 4 day 1, and then on cycle 7 day 1. The data belong to a study of OX40 agonist ivuxolimab in advanced cancers. On the study more broadly: Ivuxolimab doses were 0.01, 0.1, 0.3, 1.5, 3 or 10 mg/kg every 2 weeks. Prior anti-PD-1, anti-PD-L1 or anti-CTLA-4 therapy was allowed; around 40% had some. General study points: Expanded clones belonging to CD8+ T cells outnumbered, on average, those of CD4+.

TCRdb keeps only in-frame clones here, not all; method: immunoSEQ multiplex PCR. Among over 15,000 clones listed, around 77% were seen once. This TCR was recovered from an adult with an advanced solid tumor such as melanoma, head and neck, liver or kidney cancer. The sample consisted of CD4+ or CD8+ T cells sorted from blood, taken in a trial of the OX40 agonist ivuxolimab.

The CDR3, as DNA: TGTGCCATCAGTGGGGCCGGACAGGGAAGGGGCACTGAAGCTTTCTTT. Translating it yields CAISGAGQGRGTEAFF. The chain employs TRBV10-3 and TRBJ1-1; 8 bases line up with TRBD1. V dropped 4 bases and J dropped 4; count of bases not matched to a gene: 11. This CDR3 spans 16 amino acids. Germline CDR1 ENHRY, CDR2 SYGVKD.